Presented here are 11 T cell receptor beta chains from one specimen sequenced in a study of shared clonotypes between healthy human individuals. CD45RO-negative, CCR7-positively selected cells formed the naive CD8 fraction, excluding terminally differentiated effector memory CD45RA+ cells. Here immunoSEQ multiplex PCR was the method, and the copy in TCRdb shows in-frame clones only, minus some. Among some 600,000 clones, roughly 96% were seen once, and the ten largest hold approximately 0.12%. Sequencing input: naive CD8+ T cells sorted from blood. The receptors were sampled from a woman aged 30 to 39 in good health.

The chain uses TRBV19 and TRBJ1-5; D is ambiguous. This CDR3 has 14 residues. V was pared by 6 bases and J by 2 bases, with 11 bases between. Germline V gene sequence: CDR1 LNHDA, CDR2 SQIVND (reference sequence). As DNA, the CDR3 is TGTGCCAGTAGCCGTTATACGGGCAATCAGCCCCAGCATTTT. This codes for CASSRYTGNQPQHF.

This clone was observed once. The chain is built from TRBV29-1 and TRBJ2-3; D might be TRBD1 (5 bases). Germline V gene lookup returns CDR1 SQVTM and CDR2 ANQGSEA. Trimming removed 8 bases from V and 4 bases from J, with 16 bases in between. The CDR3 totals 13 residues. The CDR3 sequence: CSFQSRVPDTQYF. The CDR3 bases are TGCAGCTTCCAATCCAGGGTGCCAGATACGCAGTATTTT.

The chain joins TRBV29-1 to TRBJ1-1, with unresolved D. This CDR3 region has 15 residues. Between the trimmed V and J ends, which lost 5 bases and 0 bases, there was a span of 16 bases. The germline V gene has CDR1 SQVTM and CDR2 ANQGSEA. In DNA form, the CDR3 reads TGCAGCGTTATAGCGGCGTGGACCGTGAACACTGAAGCTTTCTTT. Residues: CSVIAAWTVNTEAFF.

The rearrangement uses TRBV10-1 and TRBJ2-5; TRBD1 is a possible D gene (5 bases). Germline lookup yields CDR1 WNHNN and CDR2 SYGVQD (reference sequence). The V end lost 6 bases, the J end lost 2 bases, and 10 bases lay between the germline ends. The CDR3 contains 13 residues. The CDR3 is CASSPGAQETQYF. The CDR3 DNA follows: TGCGCCAGCAGCCCTGGGGCGCAAGAGACCCAGTACTTC.

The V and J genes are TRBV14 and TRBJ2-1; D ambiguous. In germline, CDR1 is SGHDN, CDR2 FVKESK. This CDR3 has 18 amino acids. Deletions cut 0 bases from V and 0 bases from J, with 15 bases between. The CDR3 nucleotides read TGTGCCAGCAGCCAAGAATCCTATCGGATAAGCTCCTACAATGAGCAGTTCTTC. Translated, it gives CASSQESYRISSYNEQFF. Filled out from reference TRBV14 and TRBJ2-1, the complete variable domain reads EAGVTQFPSHSVIEKGQTVTLRCDPISGHDNLYWYRRVMGKEIKFLLHFVKESKQDESGMPNNRFLAERTGGTYSTLKVQPAELEDSGVYFCASSQESYRISSYNEQFFGPGTRLTVL.

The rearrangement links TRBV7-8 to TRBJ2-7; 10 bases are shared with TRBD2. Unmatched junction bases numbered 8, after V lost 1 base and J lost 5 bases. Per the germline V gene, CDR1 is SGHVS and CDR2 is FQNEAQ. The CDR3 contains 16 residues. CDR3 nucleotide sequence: TGTGCCAGCAGCTTAGGCCGGAGTAGCGGGGGGCACGAGCAGTACTTC. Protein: CASSLGRSSGGHEQYF.

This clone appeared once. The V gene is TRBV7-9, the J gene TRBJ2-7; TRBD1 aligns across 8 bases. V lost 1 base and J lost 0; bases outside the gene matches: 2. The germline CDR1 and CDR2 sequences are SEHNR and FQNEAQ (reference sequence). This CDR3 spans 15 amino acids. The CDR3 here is CASSLEQGVSYEQYF. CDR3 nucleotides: TGTGCCAGCAGCTTAGAACAGGGGGTCTCCTACGAGCAGTACTTC.

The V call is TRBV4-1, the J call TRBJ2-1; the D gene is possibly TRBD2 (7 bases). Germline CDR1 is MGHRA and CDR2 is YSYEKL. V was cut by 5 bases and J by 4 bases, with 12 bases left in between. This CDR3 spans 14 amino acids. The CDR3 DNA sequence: TGCGCCAGCAGCTGGGGGGGGCTTTACAATGAGCAGTTCTTC. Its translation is CASSWGGLYNEQFF.

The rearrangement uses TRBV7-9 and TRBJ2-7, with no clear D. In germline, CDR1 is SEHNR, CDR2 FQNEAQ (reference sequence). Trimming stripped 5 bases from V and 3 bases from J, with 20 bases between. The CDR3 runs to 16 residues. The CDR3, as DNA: TGTGCCAGCAGCGGACCGGACCGGACGTCAGGCTACGAGCAGTACTTC. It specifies CASSGPDRTSGYEQYF.

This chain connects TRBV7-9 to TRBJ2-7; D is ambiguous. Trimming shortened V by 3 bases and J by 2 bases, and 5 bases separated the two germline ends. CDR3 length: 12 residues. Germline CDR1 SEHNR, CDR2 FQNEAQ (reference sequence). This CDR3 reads CASSFITYEQYF. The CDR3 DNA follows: TGTGCCAGCAGCTTCATTACCTACGAGCAGTACTTC.

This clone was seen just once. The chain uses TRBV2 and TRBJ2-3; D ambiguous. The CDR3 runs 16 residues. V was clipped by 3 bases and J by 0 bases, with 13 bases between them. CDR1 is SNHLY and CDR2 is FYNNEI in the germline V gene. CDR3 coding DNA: TGTGCCAGCAGTGATTTGCAGACCGATAGCACAGATACGCAGTATTTT. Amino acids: CASSDLQTDSTDTQYF.